These T cell receptor beta chains were read from a single sample in a study of T-cell reconstitution after alpha-beta-depleted transplantation in children. TCRdb analysed the PCR reads with MiXCR anew, one entry per CDR3 protein. Among 500,000 to 650,000 distinct CDR3 sequences, approximately 10% were seen once, and the ten largest hold about 14%. The material sequenced was PBMCs, mostly from graft donor cells, taken 180 days after TCRalphabeta/CD19-depleted stem cell transplant. These receptors were taken from a female patient between 2 and 15 years old who had a stem cell transplant for aplastic anemia, so the T cells may come from the graft donor. Each CDR3 is given with its conserved first and last residue. Fields, in order: V gene, D gene, J gene, clone size, CDR3 DNA, CDR3 protein. The D gene is left open where the match is weak. The listing skips clone size in some rows; elsewhere it reads once, few, many or a size class.

>TRBV6-5|.|TRBJ2-7|few
TGTGCCAGCAGTTACTCATTCAATCAACTTACTGTCGAGCAGTACTTC
CASSYSFNQLTVEQYF
>TRBV6-2/TRBV6-3|.|TRBJ2-5|few
TGTGCCAGCACCCGACAGTATAGTGAGACCCAGTACTTC
CASTRQYSETQYF
>TRBV20-1|TRBD1|TRBJ1-5|.
TGCAGTGCTAGAGATATCCAGGGGGATCAGCCCCAGCATTTT
CSARDIQGDQPQHF
>TRBV20-1|.|TRBJ1-3|many
TGCAGTGCTGCCGGGACGGCTGGAAACACCATATATTTT
CSAAGTAGNTIYF
>TRBV29-1|TRBD1|TRBJ1-2|.
TGCAGCGTTGGGCCCATTGCTCCCATCTCCGGGACAGGGGGCTTTGGCTACACCTTC
CSVGPIAPISGTGGFGYTF
>TRBV12-3/TRBV12-4|TRBD1|TRBJ1-4|.
TGTGCCAGCAGTCAAGGGGGCCACCCGGTGGAAAAACTGTTTTTT
CASSQGGHPVEKLFF
>TRBV5-1|TRBD1|TRBJ1-5|many
TGCGCCAGCAGCCCATCGGGACAGGGGTATCAGCCCCAGCATTTT
CASSPSGQGYQPQHF
>TRBV15|TRBD2|TRBJ2-1|.
TGTGCCACCAGCAGAGTTCCAGCGGGAGCTTACAATGAGCAGTTCTTC
CATSRVPAGAYNEQFF
>TRBV4-3|TRBD1|TRBJ1-5|.
TGCGCCAGCAGCCAAGATCGGACAGGGAACAATCAGCCCCAGCATTTT
CASSQDRTGNNQPQHF
>TRBV28|.|TRBJ2-1|few
TGTGCCGCGGCAGGGTCGAGCTCCTACAATGAGCAGTTCTTC
CAAAGSSSYNEQFF
>TRBV3-1|.|TRBJ1-5|many
TGTGCCAGCAGCCAAAGACAAATTCCAAGCAATCAGCCCCAGCATTTT
CASSQRQIPSNQPQHF
>TRBV28|.|TRBJ2-7|.
TGTGCCAGCAGTTTCGCAGGGTTAAGCTACGAGCAGTACTTC
CASSFAGLSYEQYF
>TRBV7-8|.|TRBJ2-2|few
TGTGCCAGCAGCCCCGGGGCCTGGGGCACCGGGGAGCTGTTTTTT
CASSPGAWGTGELFF
>TRBV7-2|TRBD2|TRBJ2-5|.
TGTGCCAGCAGCTTAGTTCTAGCGGGAGGTGAAGAGACCCAGTACTTC
CASSLVLAGGEETQYF
>TRBV11-2|.|TRBJ2-5|.
TGTGCCAGCAGCTCAGCCCACCTGGGCCAAGAGACCCAGTACTTC
CASSSAHLGQETQYF
>TRBV9|.|TRBJ2-3|few
TGTGCCAGCAGCCCTACACCCGGGACTAGCACAGATACGCAGTATTTT
CASSPTPGTSTDTQYF
>TRBV25-1|.|TRBJ2-2|many
TGTGCCAGCAGTGAAAGGGTGGCAGCTGGGGAGCTGTTTTTT
CASSERVAAGELFF
>TRBV7-3|TRBD2|TRBJ2-1|.
TGTGCCAGCAGCACACCGGGACTAGCGGGAGGTCACAATGAGCAGTTCTTC
CASSTPGLAGGHNEQFF
>TRBV5-1|TRBD1|TRBJ1-1|.
TGCGCCAGCAGCTTAGCTCCCGGGACAGTGAACACTGAAGCTTTCTTT
CASSLAPGTVNTEAFF
>TRBV11-2|.|TRBJ2-2|.
TGTGCCAGCAGCAACCAACAGGGAAGGTGGGAGCTGTTTTTT
CASSNQQGRWELFF
>TRBV12-3/TRBV12-4|.|TRBJ1-1|.
TGTGCCATATATCCGCGGGGGATCATGAACACTGAAGCTTTCTTT
CAIYPRGIMNTEAFF
>TRBV27|.|TRBJ2-3|few
TGTGCCAGCAGTCCCCGGACAGTTTCCACAGATACGCAGTATTTT
CASSPRTVSTDTQYF
>TRBV20-1|TRBD1|TRBJ1-4|few
TGCAGTGCTAGACAGGGGGCGGATGAAAAACTGTTTTTT
CSARQGADEKLFF
>TRBV18|.|TRBJ2-5|many
TGTGCCAGCTCACCAGGACAGACCCAGTACTTC
CASSPGQTQYF
>TRBV3-1|.|TRBJ2-1|.
TGTGCCAGCAGCCCCCAGGGGTCCACCTACAATGAGCAGTTCTTC
CASSPQGSTYNEQFF
>TRBV6-5|.|TRBJ1-2|.
TGTGCCAGCAGTTCAGGGGCCGTACCTTATGGCTACACCTTC
CASSSGAVPYGYTF
>TRBV5-1|.|TRBJ1-1|.
TGCGCCAGCAGCTTAGGGGCCCTGAACACTGAAGCTTTCTTT
CASSLGALNTEAFF
>TRBV7-2|.|TRBJ2-1|.
TGTGCCAGCAGCTTAAAAGAGTGGGCGTGGGAGCAGTTCTTC
CASSLKEWAWEQFF
>TRBV9|.|TRBJ1-5|few
TGTGCCAGCAGCGCCCGGGCCTCAAATCAGCCCCAGCATTTT
CASSARASNQPQHF
>TRBV20-1|.|TRBJ2-7|few
TGCAGTGCAACTTCCTGGGCGATGACTAGCTCCTACGAGCAGTACTTC
CSATSWAMTSSYEQYF
>TRBV9|.|TRBJ2-7|many
TGTGCCAGCAGCTCGGGACCCTCCTACGAGCAGTACTTC
CASSSGPSYEQYF
>TRBV15|TRBD2|TRBJ2-7|few
TGTGCCACCAGCAGGGCGGGAGCGGACGAGCAGTACTTC
CATSRAGADEQYF
>TRBV5-1|.|TRBJ2-1|few
TGCGCCAGCAGCTTGGCCGCTAGCGTAAACAATGAGCAGTTCTTC
CASSLAASVNNEQFF
>TRBV7-9|.|TRBJ2-7|.
TGTGCCAGCAGCCAGCGGACAGAGCAGTACTTC
CASSQRTEQYF
>TRBV29-1|.|TRBJ2-5|many
TGCAGCGTTGGGACTTCCCCTTCGACAGGTCAAGAGACCCAGTACTTC
CSVGTSPSTGQETQYF
>TRBV24-1|TRBD1|TRBJ2-1|few
TGTGCCACCAGTGATCCCCCGGGACAGGGGCGCAATGAGCAGTTCTTC
CATSDPPGQGRNEQFF
>TRBV29-1|.|TRBJ2-7|many
TGCAGCGTTGTACAGGGTAATTGGCGGGAGCAGTACTTC
CSVVQGNWREQYF
>TRBV15|.|TRBJ2-1|few
TGTGCCACCAGCAGAGGACAGTACAATGAGCAGTTCTTC
CATSRGQYNEQFF
>TRBV7-2|TRBD2|TRBJ2-1|.
TGTGCCAGCAGCTTAGAAGCGGGAGTAGGTTATGAGCAGTTCTTC
CASSLEAGVGYEQFF
>TRBV12-3/TRBV12-4|TRBD2|TRBJ2-1|few
TGTGCCAGCAGAAAAACTAGCCCGGGGGGCAATGAGCAGTTCTTC
CASRKTSPGGNEQFF
>TRBV19|.|TRBJ1-5|.
TGTGCCAGTAGTAGGGGGGCTGGGAGCAATCAGCCCCAGCATTTT
CASSRGAGSNQPQHF
>TRBV14|.|TRBJ1-6|.
TGTGCCAGCAGCCAAGCTGGGGGATCTTATAATTCACCCCTCCACTTT
CASSQAGGSYNSPLHF
>TRBV3-1|TRBD2|TRBJ2-1|few
TGTGCCAGCAGCCACCTAGCGGGTTCCTACAATGAGCAGTTCTTC
CASSHLAGSYNEQFF